What follows are 18 T cell receptor beta chains derived from one specimen sequenced in a study of graft-versus-host responses after intestinal transplantation. TCRdb's copy holds only in-frame clones and misses some; the assay was immunoSEQ multiplex PCR. The sample yields tens of thousands of clones, 85% to 95% seen once. No antigen is known for these receptors. The material sequenced was unstimulated CD8+ T cells sorted from spleen or lymph node cells, taken before intestinal transplant. These TCRs come from a human donor who received an intestinal transplant.

This sequence joins TRBV7-4 and TRBJ1-6; D not certain. Germline CDR1 reads SGHVT; CDR2 reads SQSDAQ. The length of the CDR3 is 13 residues. Between the trimmed V and J ends, which lost 7 bases and 6 bases, there was a span of 10 bases. This CDR3 is CASNLRVNSPLHF. In nucleotides, the CDR3 is TGTGCCAGCAACTTGAGGGTTAATTCACCCCTCCACTTT.

The V call is TRBV5-1, the J call TRBJ2-7, with 7 positions matching TRBD1. This CDR3 has 15 residues. Per the germline V gene, CDR1 is SGHRS and CDR2 is YFSETQ. Trimming took 0 bases from V and 1 from J; bases not matched to a gene: 4. CDR3 sequence: CASSLAGQTSYEQYF. The CDR3 nucleotides are TGCGCCAGCAGCTTGGCGGGACAGACTTCCTACGAGCAGTACTTC.

The V gene is TRBV5-3, the J gene TRBJ2-2; TRBD2 agrees at 9 bases. Being an ORF, TRBV5-3 has a function that is uncertain. V trimming: 3 bases; J trimming: 7 bases; junction bases outside the gene matches: 16. The CDR3 consists of 18 residues. CDR3: CARSWGRGLASGGGELFF. As DNA, the CDR3 is TGTGCCAGAAGCTGGGGACGGGGACTAGCCTCCGGTGGCGGGGAGCTGTTTTTT.

The chain has TRBV6-5 and TRBJ2-7; D perhaps matches TRBD1 (5 bases). V was pared by 8 bases and J by 6 bases, with 14 bases between. The CDR3 totals 12 residues. The germline gives CDR1 MNHEY, CDR2 SVGAGI. The CDR3 DNA follows: TGTGCCAGCCGAGCGCCAGGGTCCGAGCAGTACTTC. It specifies CASRAPGSEQYF.

In this sample, this clone turned up once. The chain joins TRBV27 to TRBJ2-6; maybe TRBD1 (6 bases). Trimming removed 6 bases at V and 0 bases at J, with 15 bases between. The V gene's germline CDR1 is MNHEY and CDR2 SMNVEV (reference sequence). The CDR3 runs to 17 residues. This chain's CDR3 is CASSKGTLDSGANVLTF. In DNA, the CDR3 is TGTGCCAGCAGCAAGGGGACACTCGACTCTGGGGCCAACGTCCTGACTTTC.

The gene calls are TRBV10-1 and TRBJ2-5; 10 positions match TRBD2. V dropped 7 bases and J dropped 6; count of bases not matched to a gene: 8. Per germline, CDR1 WNHNN and CDR2 SYGVQD (reference sequence). The CDR3 is 14 amino acids. CDR3 DNA: TGCGCCAGCAATCGGACTAGCGGTCTACAGACCCAGTACTTC. This sequence encodes CASNRTSGLQTQYF.

V and J are TRBV5-1 and TRBJ2-5; perhaps TRBD2 as D (6 bases). Trimming removed 3 bases at V and 0 bases at J, with 9 bases between. The germline CDR1 and CDR2 sequences are SGHRS and YFSETQ. The CDR3 is 14 residues long. In nucleotides, the CDR3 is TGCGCCAGCAGCTCCGGGGGTTACCAAGAGACCCAGTACTTC. Protein: CASSSGGYQETQYF. Looking up the rest from reference TRBV5-1 and TRBJ2-5 gives the full variable domain: KAGVTQTPRYLIKTRGQQVTLSCSPISGHRSVSWYQQTPGQGLQFLFEYFSETQRNKGNFPGRFSGRQFSNSRSEMNVSTLELGDSALYLCASSSGGYQETQYFGPGTRLLVL.

The chain is built from TRBV19 and TRBJ1-2, with D possibly matching TRBD1 (6 bases). The CDR3 totals 13 residues. The germline V and J ends were trimmed by 6 bases and 2 bases, with 10 bases remaining between them. Germline-derived CDR1 and CDR2 are LNHDA and SQIVND (reference sequence). The CDR3 bases are TGTGCCAGTAGGGTAACAGGGAACTATGGCTACACCTTC. Its protein product is CASRVTGNYGYTF.

This chain uses TRBV19 with TRBJ1-6; D possibly corresponds to TRBD1 (6 bases). Germline V gene sequence: CDR1 LNHDA, CDR2 SQIVND (reference sequence). V lost 4 bases and J lost 0, with 22 bases in between. This CDR3 region has 20 residues. DNA of the CDR3: TGTGCCAGTAGTAGGAACCAGGGGTTAGGTGGAAGCTCCTATAATTCACCCCTCCACTTT. This encodes CASSRNQGLGGSSYNSPLHF.

The V gene is TRBV7-6, the J gene TRBJ2-1; 10 bases match TRBD2. The CDR3 is 17 residues long. CDR1 and CDR2 (germline): SGHVS, FNYEAQ. Losses at the gene ends were 1 base for V and 2 bases for J; bases not matched to a gene: 5. CDR3 nucleotides: TGTGCCAGCAGCTTAGTCAGCCTAGCGGGGGCCTACAATGAGCAGTTCTTC. Encoded protein: CASSLVSLAGAYNEQFF.

This chain joins TRBV29-1 and TRBJ2-3, with 8 bases aligning to TRBD2. There are 12 residues in the CDR3. The germline V gene encodes CDR1 SQVTM and CDR2 ANQGSEA. CDR3 region: CTGRDPTDTQYF. The CDR3 bases are TGCACCGGGAGGGACCCCACAGATACGCAGTATTTT.

This clone was seen a single time. The chain is built from TRBV18 and TRBJ2-7; D may be TRBD1 (6 bases). V gave up 3 bases and J gave up 4 bases, with 16 bases separating them. Germline V gene sequence: CDR1 KGHSH, CDR2 LQKENI. The CDR3 contains 15 residues. CDR3 loop: CASSPSRGQIYEQYF. The CDR3, as DNA: TGTGCCAGCTCACCGTCCAGGGGCCAGATATACGAGCAGTACTTC.

CDR3 bases: TGCGCCAGCAGCCCAGGCCGAGTCGCCGAGCAGTACTTC. Protein sequence: CASSPGRVAEQYF. The V gene is TRBV4-1, the J gene TRBJ2-7; D not certain. CDR3 size: 13 residues. The V end lost 4 bases, the J end lost 6 bases, and 13 bases lay between the germline ends. The germline V gene encodes CDR1 MGHRA and CDR2 YSYEKL.

This chain connects TRBV9 to TRBJ2-1; a possible D gene is TRBD2 (5 bases). This CDR3 region has 15 residues. Per germline, CDR1 SGDLS and CDR2 YYNGEE. The V gene lost 1 base and the J gene lost 10 bases, with 18 bases spanning the gap. In nucleotides, the CDR3 is TGTGCCAGCAGCGTACAGATTACTAGTGTCGAGGAGCAGTTCTTC. Its translation is CASSVQITSVEEQFF.

This chain connects TRBV7-6 to TRBJ2-6; D perhaps matches TRBD1 (5 bases). There are 14 residues in the CDR3. CDR1 and CDR2 from the germline V gene are SGHVS and FNYEAQ. V lost 4 bases to trimming and J lost 2 bases, with 6 bases between them. CDR3 coding DNA: TGTGCCAGCAGCTCAGGGACTGGGGCCAACGTCCTGACTTTC. Protein: CASSSGTGANVLTF. Using reference TRBV7-6 and TRBJ2-6 for the parts outside the CDR3, the full variable domain is GAGVSQSPRYKVTKRGQDVALRCDPISGHVSLYWYRQALGQGPEFLTYFNYEAQQDKSGLPNDRFSAERPEGSISTLTIQRTEQRDSAMYRCASSSGTGANVLTFGAGSRLTVL.

As concerns this clone: Additional DNA sequences in this sample encode the identical CDR3. V is TRBV4-3 and J is TRBJ2-7; D not certain. CDR3 size: 13 residues. CDR1 is LGHNA, CDR2 YSLEER, per germline. Trimming stripped 0 bases from V and 0 bases from J, with 3 bases between. The CDR3, as DNA: TGCGCCAGCAGCCAAGACCGCTCCTACGAGCAGTACTTC. It translates to CASSQDRSYEQYF.

A word on this clone: A read error may account for a junction end that differs from germline. V and J are TRBV27 and TRBJ1-2; TRBD1 is a possible D gene (5 bases). Germline V gene lookup returns CDR1 MNHEY and CDR2 SMNVEV (reference sequence). The CDR3 totals 14 residues. CDR3 nucleotides: TGTGCCAGCAGTCCTACAGGCATCAACTATGGCTACGCCTTC. Its protein product is CASSPTGINYGYAF.

This chain uses TRBV27 with TRBJ2-5; 7 positions agree with TRBD1. This CDR3 comprises 13 residues. After removal of 6 bases from V and 4 bases from J, the junction contained 5 bases not matched to a gene. In germline, CDR1 is MNHEY, CDR2 SMNVEV (reference sequence). The CDR3 DNA reads TGTGCCAGCAGAACAGGGGCTAGAGAGACCCAGTACTTC. Protein product: CASRTGARETQYF.